This entry describes one TCR beta chain. This clone's antigen is unknown. Per-base quality was not reported, and no clone a single base away is much larger than it. The immunoSEQ Assay, a bias-controlled multiplex PCR, was used to amplify TCRbeta CDR3 regions from genomic DNA. In the source study's methods: Within the assay, amplification of reference gene primers was used to estimate how many nucleated cells each sample contained. To quantify the absolute abundance of each unique TCRbeta CDR3 rearrangement, sequence reads were collapsed and filtered. For each sample, productive Simpson clonality was calculated as the square root of Simpson's diversity index over productive rearrangements. TCRdb re-hosts the immuneACCESS table, in-frame sequences only. Its copies lack some clones; in the studies checked, an unresolved V gene accounts for under half of them, and the cause for the rest is not known. The V and J calls and clone size are taken from that table; D and trimming were inferred from the DNA. Counted in this sample were around 150,000 clones; around 85% of them appeared once. The ten biggest clones cover about 3% of the sample.

This specimen belongs to a study of blood T cell repertoires in COVID-19 (dated by TCRdb to the early 2020s). About the study as a whole: Samples from collaborators originated in the United States, Italy and Spain and spanned both the acute and convalescent phases of COVID-19. The prospective study material was composed of cDNA or gDNA derived from T cells, B-cell-depleted T cells, or PBMCs. The dataset comprised deeply sampled blood TCRbeta repertoires from subjects exposed to, actively infected with, or recovered from COVID-19. A freely available public database, intended as a resource for researchers studying the immune response to SARS-CoV-2, is where the repertoires were released. Samples came from the ongoing ImmuneRACE study (first 160 participants) plus 1,254 subjects from 6 global collaborators. Nearly every sample came with metadata listing a de-identified subject ID, COVID-19 status, age in years and sex. Where available, HLA class I and class II types were obtained from metadata supplied by the sample provider rather than from assay-based typing. General conclusions and limits of the study: The amount of clinical and demographic metadata varied by source and participant and was provided uncurated.

Whole blood was collected in K2EDTA tubes by collaborating institutions according to the institutions' own protocols. For TCRbeta analysis, collaborator samples were shipped as frozen whole blood, as isolated PBMCs, or as DNA extracted from either sample type. The receptor's source is a human donor with acute or convalescent COVID-19. The donor label of this sample is uncertain. Sequenced input: peripheral blood.

Read as DNA, the sequence is TGTGCCAGAAGCTTAGTCGCCAGGGGGCAAGAGACCCAGTACTTC. This codes for CARSLVARGQETQYF. This chain joins TRBV5-3 to TRBJ2-5; 7 bases in the junction line up with TRBD1. Being an ORF, TRBV5-3 has a function that is uncertain. The CDR3 numbers 15 residues from cysteine through phenylalanine. Only the CDR3 region is kept as DNA, spanning 45 bases read in frame from base 1. V and J are trimmed by 2 bases and 2 bases, and the gene matches miss 6 bases of the junction.